The present T cell receptor (beta chain) was sequenced within a study of blood T cell repertoires in COVID-19. Study overall: Sites in the United States, Italy and Spain provided acute and convalescent COVID-19 samples. The cDNA or gDNA used as material had been derived from T cells, B-cell-depleted T cells, or PBMCs.

Per the study methods: Estimates of nucleated cell counts were drawn from the amplification of reference gene primers. Sequenced by immunoSEQ multiplex PCR; TCRdb stores in-frame clones only, minus some. D and trimming were read from the DNA, whereas the V and J calls and clone size are those reported in that table. The repertoire consists of 350,000 to 550,000 clones, with around 89% occurring once and the leading ten covering around 4.4%. This receptor was obtained from a woman in her twenties or thirties with acute or convalescent COVID-19. Material for sequencing was peripheral blood.

The CDR3 DNA reads TGCGCCAGCAGCTCCGGACAGGTCCTCAGTCCGAACACTGAAGCTTTCTTT. Translating gives CASSSGQVLSPNTEAFF. The rearrangement joins TRBV5-1 to TRBJ1-1; 7 bases line up with TRBD1. CDR1 SGHRS and CDR2 YFSETQ come from the germline V gene. This CDR3 region has 17 residues. The V and J ends lost 3 bases and 1 base, in that order; junction bases with no gene match: 12. Complete variable domain (other parts from reference TRBV5-1 and TRBJ1-1): KAGVTQTPRYLIKTRGQQVTLSCSPISGHRSVSWYQQTPGQGLQFLFEYFSETQRNKGNFPGRFSGRQFSNSRSEMNVSTLELGDSALYLCASSSGQVLSPNTEAFFGQGTRLTVV.